This TCR beta chain was observed in a study of blood T cell repertoires in COVID-19. Assay used: immunoSEQ multiplex PCR; TCRdb lists only in-frame clones, some missing. The sample contains 60,000 or so clones, about four fifths of which appear only once. Patients at the Seattle site were enrolled during active infection and followed longitudinally. Trimming took off 5 bases at V and 5 bases at J, with 9 bases between the two ends. The CDR3 extends over 12 amino acids. The rearrangement joins TRBV12-3 or TRBV12-4 to TRBJ2-5, with a possible D match to TRBD1 (6 bases). The material sequenced was peripheral blood. This TCR was recovered from a man aged 25 to 40 with COVID-19, enrolled during active disease. CDR3: CASSRGWETQYF. As DNA, the CDR3 is TGTGCCAGCAGTAGGGGGTGGGAGACCCAGTACTTC.